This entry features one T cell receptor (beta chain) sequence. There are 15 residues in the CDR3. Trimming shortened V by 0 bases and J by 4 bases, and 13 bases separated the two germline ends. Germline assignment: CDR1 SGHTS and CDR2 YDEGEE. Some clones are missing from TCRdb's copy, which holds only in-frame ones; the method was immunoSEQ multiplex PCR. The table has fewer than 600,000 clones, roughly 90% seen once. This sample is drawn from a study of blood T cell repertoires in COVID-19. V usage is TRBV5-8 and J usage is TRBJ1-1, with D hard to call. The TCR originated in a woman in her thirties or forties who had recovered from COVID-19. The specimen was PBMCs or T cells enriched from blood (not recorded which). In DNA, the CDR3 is TGTGCCAGCAGCTTGGTGGCGGGATCGGCCACTGAAGCTTTCTTT. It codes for CASSLVAGSATEAFF.